The present entry profiles one TCR beta chain with its context. This clone was recorded only once. Its target antigen remains unknown. It has no much larger one-base neighbor in the sample; base qualities were not kept. At diagnosis, peripheral blood, uninvolved tumor-adjacent lung and tumor were collected and stored as a combination of fresh-frozen and FFPE material. For TCR repertoire profiling, blood samples were analyzed as peripheral blood mononuclear cells. Compared with germline, V lacks 1 base and J lacks 5 bases; bases without a gene match: 7. The germline V gene supplies CDR1 KGHSH and CDR2 LQKENI. The CDR3, from cysteine to phenylalanine, totals 17 residues. Only the CDR3 part of the read is kept: 51 bases, read in frame from the first base. This entry comes from a study of T cells in localized non-small cell lung cancer (dated by TCRdb to the early 2020s). For the wider study: The study analyzed T cell repertoires of hundreds of early-stage NSCLC patients, comparing tumors and uninvolved tumor-adjacent lungs. A mean age of roughly 66 years was recorded for the NSCLC patients, of whom roughly 130 were male and over 100 were female. The cohort was made up of under 250 treatment-naive NSCLC patients whose localized lung tumors had been resected.

General findings and caveats noted by the study authors: A median of around 57 of the top 100 tumor clones were detected in paired uninvolved adjacent lung, and 28 of these tumor clones were also found among the top 100 clones of the paired uninvolved adjacent lung. Multi-region tumor sequencing was not performed, so intratumor heterogeneity could not be excluded. Longer overall survival was associated with higher T cell density in blood, whereas shorter survival was associated with higher clonality in adjacent lung. Because of the exploratory design, TCR variables were selected using unadjusted p-values without false-discovery rate correction. Uninvolved tumor-adjacent lung showed the highest T cell clonality, higher than tumor, which suggests more focused antigenic responses in the adjacent lung.

The immunoSEQ Assay was used to sequence TCR beta CDR3 regions from DNA. The authors processed their data as follows. T cell density was computed as TCR beta template counts normalized to usable DNA estimated by amplifying housekeeping genes. Richness was estimated with the preseqR package, extrapolating to 400,000 templates for PBMC samples and 120,000 templates for tissue samples. Clonality was calculated as one minus Pielou's evenness. Differential abundance testing on productive amino-acid clonotypes, with a minimum total count of 5 and an alpha of 0.1, was used to identify tissue-enriched TCRs. Repertoire overlap between compartments was quantified with the Jaccard Index and Morisita Overlap Index. TCR beta CDR3s were clustered by GLIPH together with public tetramer-defined viral CDR3s, and at least three viral sequences plus V-gene enrichment were required for viral motifs. This is the immuneACCESS table as TCRdb keeps it, with only in-frame sequences that have V and J called. A part of the clones is gone; compared with another copy, unresolved V genes explain less than half, and the rest is unexplained. The DNA was the basis for D and trimming; V, J and clone size are from that table. The sample table holds about 40,000 clones, of which around nine tenths were seen once. The ten largest clones add up to less than 3.5% of the sample.

This TCR came from a woman aged 40-69 years with stage I lung adenocarcinoma. The source material was peripheral blood, sampled before any cancer treatment. This sequence uses TRBV18 and TRBJ2-5; a stretch of 13 junction bases matches TRBD2. The base sequence is TGTGCCAGCTCACCACGGACTAGCGGGAGTTCCTTGGAGACCCAGTACTTC. Its translation is CASSPRTSGSSLETQYF.